This T cell receptor (beta chain) was sequenced during a study of identical twins. Unique molecular identifiers were present on cDNA, and template switching added a universal primer site. One entry per CDR3 protein results from TCRdb running MiXCR on the 5' RACE reads. The sample holds around 480,000 distinct CDR3 sequences; over 12% are singletons and the top ten take about 0.52%. This clonotype appeared many times. This CDR3 region has 19 residues. Trimming took 7 bases from V and 2 from J; bases not matched to a gene: 17. The germline V gene encodes CDR1 LGHNA and CDR2 YNFKEQ. These data were also filed under a second study, of yellow fever vaccine responses in identical twins. Per that study: Twins reportedly had a vaccine T cell response that seemed partly convergent, partly personalized.

The clonotype comes from a woman under 30 in good health. Material for sequencing was CD4+ T cells sorted from blood. This chain joins TRBV4-2 and TRBJ2-3; 11 bases are shared with TRBD2. CDR3 DNA sequence: TGTGCCAGCACCGAAGGGAGGTCTAGCGGGGGGCTGAACACAGATACGCAGTATTTT. Its translation: CASTEGRSSGGLNTDTQYF.